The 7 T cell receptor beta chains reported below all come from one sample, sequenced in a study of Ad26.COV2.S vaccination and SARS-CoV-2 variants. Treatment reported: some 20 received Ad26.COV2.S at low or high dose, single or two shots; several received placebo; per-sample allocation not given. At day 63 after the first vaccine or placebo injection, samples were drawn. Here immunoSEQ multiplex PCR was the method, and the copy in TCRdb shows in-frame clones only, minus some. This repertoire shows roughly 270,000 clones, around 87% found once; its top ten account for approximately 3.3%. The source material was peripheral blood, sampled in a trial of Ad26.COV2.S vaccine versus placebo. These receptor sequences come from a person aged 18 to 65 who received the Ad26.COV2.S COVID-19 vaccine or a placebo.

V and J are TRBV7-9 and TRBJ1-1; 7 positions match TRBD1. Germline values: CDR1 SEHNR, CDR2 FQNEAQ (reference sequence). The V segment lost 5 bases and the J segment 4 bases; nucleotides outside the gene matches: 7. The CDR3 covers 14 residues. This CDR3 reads CASSESGGITEAFF. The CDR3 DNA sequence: TGTGCCAGCAGCGAATCAGGGGGAATCACTGAAGCTTTCTTT.

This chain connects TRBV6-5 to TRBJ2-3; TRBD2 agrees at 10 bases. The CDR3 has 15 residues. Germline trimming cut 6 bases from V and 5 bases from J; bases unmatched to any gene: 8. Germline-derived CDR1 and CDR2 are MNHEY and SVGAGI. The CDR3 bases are TGTGCCAGCAGCGCGAGCGGGGGGGAGAGAGATACGCAGTATTTT. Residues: CASSASGGERDTQYF.

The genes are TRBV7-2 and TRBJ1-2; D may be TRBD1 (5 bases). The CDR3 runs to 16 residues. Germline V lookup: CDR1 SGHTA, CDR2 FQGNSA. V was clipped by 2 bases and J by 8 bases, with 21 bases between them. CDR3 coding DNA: TGTGCCAGCAGCTTATCTCCGGGACTCGCGGCAGTGGGCTACACCTTC. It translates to CASSLSPGLAAVGYTF. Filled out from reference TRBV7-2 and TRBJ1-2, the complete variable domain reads GAGVSQSPSNKVTEKGKDVELRCDPISGHTALYWYRQSLGQGLEFLIYFQGNSAPDKSGLPSDRFSAERTGGSVSTLTIQRTQQEDSAVYLCASSLSPGLAAVGYTFGSGTRLTVV.

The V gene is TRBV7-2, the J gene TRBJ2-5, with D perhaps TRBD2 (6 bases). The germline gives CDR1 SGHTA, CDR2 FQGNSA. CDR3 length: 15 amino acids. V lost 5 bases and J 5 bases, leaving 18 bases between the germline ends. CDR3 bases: TGTGCCAGCAGCACCCCCCTCGGGGCGGGGGAGACCCAGTACTTC. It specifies CASSTPLGAGETQYF.

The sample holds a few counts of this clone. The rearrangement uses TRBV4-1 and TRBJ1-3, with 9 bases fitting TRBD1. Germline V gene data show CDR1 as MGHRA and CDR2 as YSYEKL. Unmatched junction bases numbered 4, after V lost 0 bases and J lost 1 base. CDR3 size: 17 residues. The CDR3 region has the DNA TGCGCCAGCAGCCAAGAAGGGACAGGGAAGTCTGGAAACACCATATATTTT. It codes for CASSQEGTGKSGNTIYF.

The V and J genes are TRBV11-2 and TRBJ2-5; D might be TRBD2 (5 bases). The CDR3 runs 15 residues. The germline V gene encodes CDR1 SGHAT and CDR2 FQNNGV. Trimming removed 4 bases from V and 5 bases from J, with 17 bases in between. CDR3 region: CASSSRNSGRETQYF. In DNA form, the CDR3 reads TGTGCCAGCAGCTCCCGTAACTCGGGAAGGGAGACCCAGTACTTC. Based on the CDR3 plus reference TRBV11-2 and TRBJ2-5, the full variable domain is EAGVAQSPRYKIIEKRQSVAFWCNPISGHATLYWYQQILGQGPKLLIQFQNNGVVDDSQLPKDRFSAERLKGVDSTLKIQPAKLEDSAVYLCASSSRNSGRETQYFGPGTRLLVL.

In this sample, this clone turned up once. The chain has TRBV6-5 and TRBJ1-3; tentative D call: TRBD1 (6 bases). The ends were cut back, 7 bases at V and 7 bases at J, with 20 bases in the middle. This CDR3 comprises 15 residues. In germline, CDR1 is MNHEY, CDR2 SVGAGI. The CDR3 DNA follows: TGTGCCAGCACTCTAGGGGTTGGACAGAGGAACACCATATATTTT. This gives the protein CASTLGVGQRNTIYF.